Listed here are 29 T cell receptor beta chains from one sample, sequenced in a study of beta chain features in type 1 diabetes. Points from the study as a whole: Researchers report that Type 1 diabetes patients had moderately but significantly shorter TCRB CDR3s across all four CD4+ subsets.

No antigen is known for these receptors. Isolated RNA was reverse transcribed in full, so expressed TCRB transcripts were sequenced. TCRdb's copy holds only in-frame clones and misses some; the assay was immunoSEQ multiplex PCR. The data show under 150,000 clones, with approximately 15% seen just once and 2.6% held by the top ten. Sequenced sample: central memory CD4+ T cells from blood. These receptors originate from a man aged 18 to 29 with type 1 diabetes.

The chain carries TRBV28 and TRBJ2-7, with D tentatively TRBD1 (6 bases). CDR1 MDHEN and CDR2 SYDVKM come from the germline V gene. The CDR3 runs to 13 residues. The V and J ends lost 5 bases and 2 bases respectively, with 10 bases between them. This CDR3 reads CASSRGQPYEQYF. CDR3 in DNA: TGTGCCAGCAGTCGCGGACAGCCCTACGAGCAGTACTTC.

This clone turned up a few times. This sequence joins TRBV2 and TRBJ2-3; D unclear. This CDR3 region has 17 residues. Germline-derived CDR1 and CDR2 are SNHLY and FYNNEI. Trimming took off 3 bases at V and 0 bases at J, with 16 bases between the two ends. In DNA, the CDR3 is TGTGCCAGCAGTGATCTTTTGGGCGGACGGAGCACAGATACGCAGTATTTT. Amino acids: CASSDLLGGRSTDTQYF. The full variable domain, in which reference TRBV2 and TRBJ2-3 provide the parts outside the CDR3, is EPEVTQTPSHQVTQMGQEVILRCVPISNHLYFYWYRQILGQKVEFLVSFYNNEISEKSEIFDDQFSVERPDGSNFTLKIRSTKLEDSAMYFCASSDLLGGRSTDTQYFGPGTRLTVL.

This clone was counted a few times. The chain recombines TRBV7-2 with TRBJ2-3; the match to TRBD2 covers 9 bases. The V segment lost 0 bases and the J segment 2 bases; nucleotides outside the gene matches: 6. This CDR3 contains 17 residues. Per the germline V gene, CDR1 is SGHTA and CDR2 is FQGNSA. For the CDR3, the DNA is TGTGCCAGCAGCTTAGCGAAGGCGGGGGGGCTCACAGATACGCAGTATTTT. Protein: CASSLAKAGGLTDTQYF. The full variable domain, its missing parts supplied by reference TRBV7-2 and TRBJ2-3, is GAGVSQSPSNKVTEKGKDVELRCDPISGHTALYWYRQSLGQGLEFLIYFQGNSAPDKSGLPSDRFSAERTGGSVSTLTIQRTQQEDSAVYLCASSLAKAGGLTDTQYFGPGTRLTVL.

The chain links TRBV2 to TRBJ1-5; weak D call: TRBD1 (5 bases). This CDR3 is built from 14 residues. Trimming cost V 2 bases and J 0 bases, with 5 bases left between them. Germline CDR1 SNHLY, CDR2 FYNNEI. Written as DNA, the CDR3 is TGTGCCAGCAGTGAAAGGGGTAGCAATCAGCCCCAGCATTTT. This sequence encodes CASSERGSNQPQHF.

V usage is TRBV7-8 and J usage is TRBJ2-2, with D unclear. The germline V and J ends were trimmed by 3 bases and 1 base, with 9 bases remaining between them. The germline V gene encodes CDR1 SGHVS and CDR2 FQNEAQ. CDR3 length: 15 amino acids. Here the CDR3 reads CASSFEDLNTGELFF. The CDR3 nucleotides read TGTGCCAGCAGCTTCGAGGATTTGAACACCGGGGAGCTGTTTTTT. Together with reference TRBV7-8 and TRBJ2-2, the CDR3 gives the full variable domain: GAGVSQSPRYKVAKRGQDVALRCDPISGHVSLFWYQQALGQGPEFLTYFQNEAQLDKSGLPSDRFFAERPEGSVSTLKIQRTQQEDSAVYLCASSFEDLNTGELFFGEGSRLTVL.

This clone was counted a few times. This chain uses TRBV30 with TRBJ2-1; 7 bases align to TRBD2. Germline V lookup: CDR1 GTSNPN, CDR2 SVGIG (reference sequence). V lost 7 bases and J lost 10; bases outside the gene matches: 16. This CDR3 region has 14 residues. CDR3 sequence: CAYAGDPLGGEQFF. CDR3 sequence (DNA): TGTGCCTATGCGGGGGACCCCCTCGGCGGGGAGCAGTTCTTC.

This clone has ten or more counts. This chain uses TRBV14 with TRBJ2-3; D not certain. Germline loops: CDR1 SGHDN, CDR2 FVKESK. The CDR3 extends over 14 amino acids. V gave up 1 base and J gave up 2 bases, with 7 bases separating them. CDR3 protein: CASSQAGFTDTQYF. CDR3 coding DNA: TGTGCCAGCAGCCAAGCGGGCTTCACAGATACGCAGTATTTT.

This clone was seen a handful of times. The J gene is TRBJ2-7, the V gene TRBV7-9, with no clear D. Trimming removed 3 bases from V and 4 bases from J, with 10 bases in between. Germline CDR1 is SEHNR and CDR2 is FQNEAQ (reference sequence). The CDR3 is 13 amino acids. CDR3 sequence reads: CASSFLSEYEQYF. CDR3 in DNA: TGTGCCAGCAGCTTCCTGTCGGAGTACGAGCAGTACTTC.

V gene TRBV5-1 combines with J gene TRBJ2-7; D unresolved. The germline V gene encodes CDR1 SGHRS and CDR2 YFSETQ. CDR3 length: 11 amino acids. The V end lost 10 bases, the J end lost 4 bases, and 12 bases lay between the germline ends. The CDR3 reads CARPTRYEQYF. DNA for the CDR3: TGCGCCCGCCCTACGAGATACGAGCAGTACTTC.

The table lists this clone with a few counts. The genes are TRBV29-1 and TRBJ2-5; TRBD1 agrees at 10 bases. The CDR3 has 14 residues. Trimming cost V 5 bases and J 9 bases; bases outside gene matches: 12. Germline V gene lookup returns CDR1 SQVTM and CDR2 ANQGSEA. CDR3 in amino acids: CSVSIGTGAMAQYF. CDR3 coding DNA: TGCAGCGTTTCAATCGGGACAGGGGCTATGGCCCAGTACTTC.

The chain combines TRBV19 with TRBJ2-7; D could derive from TRBD1 or TRBD2 (5 bases each). CDR1 LNHDA and CDR2 SQIVND come from the germline V gene (reference sequence). V was clipped by 5 bases and J by 2 bases, with 13 bases between them. The CDR3 has 14 residues. The CDR3 DNA follows: TGTGCCAGTAGTCCCCAGGGACCTACCTACGAGCAGTACTTC. Translating it yields CASSPQGPTYEQYF.

The sample holds a few counts of this clone. The V and J genes are TRBV7-9 and TRBJ1-1, with TRBD1 as a possible D gene (5 bases). Germline CDR1 and CDR2: SEHNR and FQNEAQ (reference sequence). Trimming took off 1 base at V and 2 bases at J, with 14 bases between the two ends. The CDR3 is 16 residues long. The CDR3 nucleotides are TGTGCCAGCAGCTTAGATCTCGGGGGAGATAACACTGAAGCTTTCTTT. This codes for CASSLDLGGDNTEAFF.

In its sample, this clone was seen many times. This could be a read error, since a much larger clone is one nucleotide away. The rearrangement joins TRBV30 to TRBJ2-1, with 10 nucleotides matching TRBD2. This CDR3 has 16 residues. The V gene end was trimmed by 1 base and the J gene end by 8 bases; junction bases not matched to a gene: 11. Per the germline V gene, CDR1 is GTSNPN and CDR2 is SVGIG (reference sequence). The CDR3 region has the DNA TGTGCCTGGAGTGGCGACCTCAGCGGGAGGGCCGATGAGCAGTTCTTC. Translation gives CAWSGDLSGRADEQFF.

The genes are TRBV28 and TRBJ2-5; 10 nucleotides line up with TRBD1. V shed 8 bases and J 5 bases; nucleotides not matched to a gene: 11. The CDR3 is made up of 15 amino acids. Germline lookup yields CDR1 MDHEN and CDR2 SYDVKM. The CDR3 nucleotides are TGTGCCAGCCTGCCCGGGACAGGGGCAGGGGAGACCCAGTACTTC. Translation: CASLPGTGAGETQYF.

Worth noting for this clone: The sample holds other DNA sequences that translate to the same CDR3. The chain links TRBV29-1 to TRBJ1-1; D is unclear. The V gene's germline CDR1 is SQVTM and CDR2 ANQGSEA. The V end lost 7 bases, the J end lost 0 bases, and 3 bases lay between the germline ends. The CDR3 covers 10 residues. The DNA for the CDR3 is TGCAGCGCTATGAACACTGAAGCTTTCTTT. Translating gives CSAMNTEAFF.

This clone has a handful of counts. This chain uses TRBV18 with TRBJ2-3; TRBD1 matches 7 bases. Germline-derived CDR1 and CDR2 are KGHSH and LQKENI. V lost 3 bases to trimming and J lost 3 bases; unmatched junction nucleotides: 6. The CDR3 spans 15 residues. The CDR3, as DNA: TGTGCCAGCTCACCGACAGGGATGAGGACAGATACGCAGTATTTT. It is translated as CASSPTGMRTDTQYF.

A few counts support this clone. This chain connects TRBV2 to TRBJ1-3; D is unclear. V lost 1 base and J 7 bases, leaving 8 bases between the germline ends. The CDR3 is 13 amino acids. The germline V gene encodes CDR1 SNHLY and CDR2 FYNNEI. CDR3 sequence: CASSEDLGNTIYF. In DNA, the CDR3 is TGTGCCAGCAGTGAAGACCTCGGGAACACCATATATTTT.

This clone appeared a few times. The chain joins TRBV4-2 to TRBJ1-4; possible D gene TRBD1, 5 bases. Between the trimmed V and J ends, which lost 1 base and 4 bases, there was a span of 16 bases. The CDR3 totals 17 residues. Germline loops: CDR1 LGHNA, CDR2 YNFKEQ. In DNA, the CDR3 is TGTGCCAGCAGCCAAGGGGTGAGGGGACTTCTTAATGAAAAACTGTTTTTT. Protein sequence: CASSQGVRGLLNEKLFF.

V usage is TRBV19 and J usage is TRBJ2-1, with 11 bases fitting TRBD2. V lost 5 bases to trimming and J lost 8 bases; unmatched junction nucleotides: 11. In germline, CDR1 is LNHDA, CDR2 SQIVND (reference sequence). This CDR3 is built from 16 residues. The CDR3 coding sequence is TGTGCCAGTAGTCCTCTGGGGCTAGCGGGAGGAGATGAGCAGTTCTTC. Its protein is CASSPLGLAGGDEQFF.

In this sample, this clone turned up a few times. V and J are TRBV7-2 and TRBJ2-5, with D unclear. V lost 6 bases to trimming and J lost 5 bases, with 16 bases between them. The CDR3 loop spans 14 amino acids. Germline CDR1 is SGHTA and CDR2 is FQGNSA. The CDR3 nucleotides are TGTGCCAGCAGTTACGGCCCGCTCGGGGAGACCCAGTACTTC. Its protein is CASSYGPLGETQYF. The whole variable domain, remainder taken from reference TRBV7-2 and TRBJ2-5, is GAGVSQSPSNKVTEKGKDVELRCDPISGHTALYWYRQSLGQGLEFLIYFQGNSAPDKSGLPSDRFSAERTGGSVSTLTIQRTQQEDSAVYLCASSYGPLGETQYFGPGTRLLVL.

Note on this clone: Additional DNA sequences in this sample encode the identical CDR3. V usage is TRBV29-1 and J usage is TRBJ1-6, with 10 nucleotides matching TRBD1. CDR1 and CDR2 (germline): SQVTM, ANQGSEA. V lost 6 bases, J lost 7 bases, and 3 bases stayed unmatched. The CDR3 is 13 residues long. In DNA form, the CDR3 reads TGCAGCGTGGGGGACAGGGGAAATTCACCCCTCCACTTT. It yields the protein CSVGDRGNSPLHF.

The chain is built from TRBV5-1 and TRBJ2-2, with D possibly matching TRBD1 (5 bases). Deletions cut 4 bases from V and 3 bases from J, with 10 bases between. Per germline, CDR1 SGHRS and CDR2 YFSETQ. The CDR3 length is 14 residues. The CDR3 region is CASSPDSHTGELFF. In DNA, the CDR3 is TGCGCCAGCAGCCCTGACAGCCACACCGGGGAGCTGTTTTTT.

This clone appeared a few times. This rearrangement joins TRBV27 to TRBJ2-1; weak D call: TRBD1 (6 bases). Per the germline V gene, CDR1 is MNHEY and CDR2 is SMNVEV (reference sequence). V was clipped by 5 bases and J by 8 bases, with 22 bases between them. The CDR3 runs to 16 residues. The CDR3 loop is CASSPAGTISWDEQFF. CDR3 coding DNA: TGTGCCAGCAGTCCCGCCGGGACAATCTCTTGGGATGAGCAGTTCTTC.

As concerns this clone: Relative to the germline gene, one junction end is altered; a read error may explain this. This chain links TRBV7-2 with TRBJ2-5; possibly TRBD2 for D (6 bases). This CDR3 region has 15 residues. The germline V gene encodes CDR1 SGHTA and CDR2 FQGNSA. CDR3 amino acids: CACSAFGGNQETQYF. The CDR3 bases are TGTGCCTGCAGCGCCTTTGGGGGGAACCAAGAGACCCAGTACTTC.

The sample holds a few counts of this clone. The chain combines TRBV5-4 with TRBJ2-3, with D maybe TRBD2 (5 bases). This CDR3 spans 13 amino acids. Trimming shortened V by 3 bases and J by 0 bases, and 5 bases separated the two germline ends. CDR1 is SGHNT, CDR2 YYREEE, per germline (reference sequence). CDR3 nucleotides: TGTGCCAGCAGCTCGGGGAGCACAGATACGCAGTATTTT. Amino acids: CASSSGSTDTQYF.

V usage is TRBV5-4 and J usage is TRBJ2-3, with TRBD2 as a possible D gene (5 bases). The germline CDR1 and CDR2 sequences are SGHNT and YYREEE (reference sequence). The ends were cut back, 4 bases at V and 2 bases at J, with 14 bases in the middle. This CDR3 has 15 residues. The CDR3 spells CASSTDRDHTDTQYF. CDR3 coding DNA: TGTGCCAGCAGCACTGACCGGGATCACACAGATACGCAGTATTTT.

The chain has TRBV5-1 and TRBJ1-1; 9 bases align to TRBD1. The CDR3 runs to 16 residues. The germline V gene has CDR1 SGHRS and CDR2 YFSETQ. The V and J ends lost 4 bases and 0 bases, in that order; junction bases with no gene match: 7. As DNA, the CDR3 is TGCGCCAGCAGCAGAGGGACAGGGAACATGAACACTGAAGCTTTCTTT. Translating it yields CASSRGTGNMNTEAFF.

This clone was seen only a few times. The chain combines TRBV7-9 with TRBJ2-1, with TRBD2 matching over 9 bases. This CDR3 spans 18 amino acids. V gave up 4 bases and J gave up 3 bases; unmatched junction bases: 13. Germline-derived CDR1 and CDR2 are SEHNR and FQNEAQ (reference sequence). This CDR3 is CASSSWTSASWVYNEQFF. Here the CDR3 DNA reads TGTGCCAGCAGCTCCTGGACTAGCGCCTCCTGGGTCTACAATGAGCAGTTCTTC.

In this sample, this clone turned up a few times. The rearrangement joins TRBV18 to TRBJ2-5; D unresolved. V gave up 3 bases and J gave up 5 bases, with 7 bases separating them. Germline CDR1 KGHSH, CDR2 LQKENI. There are 12 residues in the CDR3. CDR3 sequence: CASSPSVETQYF. The CDR3 region has the DNA TGTGCCAGCTCACCGTCTGTGGAGACCCAGTACTTC.